The T cell receptor (beta chain) described here comes from a study of T cell responses to AZD1222 COVID-19 vaccine. CDR1 and CDR2 (germline): SEHNR, FQNEAQ (reference sequence). The CDR3 consists of 18 residues. V lost 5 bases, J lost 1 base, and 22 bases lay in between. The data were produced by immunoSEQ multiplex PCR, yet TCRdb's version contains in-frame clones alone and is incomplete. Of 50,000 to 70,000 clones detected, 85% to 90% appear once; the ten largest clones hold roughly 6.1%. In regard to this clone: Its target is not known.

Findings and caveats of the study: Females outnumbered males among donors, who were mostly white British; clonal diversity was possibly underestimated. Elevations in Spike-specific TCR breadth and depth followed administration of two AZD1222 doses. The repertoires were collected only after the peak T cell response.

The V and J genes are TRBV7-9 and TRBJ2-3; no reliable D call. This TCR derives from an adult who received the AZD1222 COVID-19 vaccine. The sequenced sample was peripheral blood, obtained 28 days after the second AZD1222 dose. This CDR3 is CASSPPRSRKYGTDTQYF. The CDR3 region has the DNA TGTGCCAGCAGCCCTCCCCGCTCTAGAAAATACGGCACAGATACGCAGTATTTT.